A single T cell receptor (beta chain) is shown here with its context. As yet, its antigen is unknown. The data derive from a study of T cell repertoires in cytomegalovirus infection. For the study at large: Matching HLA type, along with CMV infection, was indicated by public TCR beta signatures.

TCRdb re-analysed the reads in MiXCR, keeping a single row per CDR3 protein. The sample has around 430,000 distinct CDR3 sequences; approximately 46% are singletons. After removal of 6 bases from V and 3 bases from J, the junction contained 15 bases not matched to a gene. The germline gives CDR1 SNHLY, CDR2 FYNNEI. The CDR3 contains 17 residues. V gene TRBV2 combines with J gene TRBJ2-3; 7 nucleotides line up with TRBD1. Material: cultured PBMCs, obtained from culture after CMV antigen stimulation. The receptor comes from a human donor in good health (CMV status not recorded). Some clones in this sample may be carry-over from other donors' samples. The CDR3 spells CASSVFRDSPKTDTQYF. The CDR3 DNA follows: TGTGCCAGCAGCGTATTTCGGGACAGTCCGAAGACAGATACGCAGTATTTT.